The 9 T cell receptor beta chains below all came from one sample that was sequenced in a study of blood T cell repertoires in COVID-19. Sequencing used immunoSEQ multiplex PCR; TCRdb keeps in-frame clones, though not all of them. The table has 120,000 to 150,000 clones, approximately 84% seen once. The sequencing sample was made of peripheral blood. These TCRs come from a human donor in a cohort sampled during active COVID-19.

Only one count was recorded for this clone. The CDR3 bases are TGTGCCAGCAGCCTGACAGGGAACACTGAAGCTTTCTTT. It codes for CASSLTGNTEAFF. The chain recombines TRBV7-2 with TRBJ1-1; D is perhaps TRBD1 (6 bases). Trimming removed 5 bases from V and 1 base from J, with 8 bases in between. Germline lookup yields CDR1 SGHTA and CDR2 FQGNSA. The CDR3 contains 13 residues. Filled out from reference TRBV7-2 and TRBJ1-1, the complete variable domain reads GAGVSQSPSNKVTEKGKDVELRCDPISGHTALYWYRQSLGQGLEFLIYFQGNSAPDKSGLPSDRFSAERTGGSVSTLTIQRTQQEDSAVYLCASSLTGNTEAFFGQGTRLTVV.

Only one count was recorded for this clone. The rearrangement uses TRBV5-1 and TRBJ2-7, with D maybe TRBD2 (7 bases). Germline V gene lookup returns CDR1 SGHRS and CDR2 YFSETQ. This CDR3 has 14 residues. Trimming took 4 bases from V and 2 from J, leaving 13 bases between them. CDR3 nucleotides: TGCGCCAGCAGCATGCGGGGGCCCCCCTACGAGCAGTACTTC. Protein sequence: CASSMRGPPYEQYF.

The chain links TRBV9 to TRBJ2-7; 7 nucleotides agree with TRBD1. Trimming took 2 bases from V and 9 from J; bases not matched to a gene: 17. From germline, CDR1 is SGDLS and CDR2 YYNGEE. CDR3 size: 16 residues. CDR3: CASSVGAGGVVMWQYF. The CDR3 coding sequence is TGTGCCAGCAGCGTTGGAGCAGGGGGTGTCGTCATGTGGCAGTACTTC.

The chain joins TRBV9 to TRBJ2-3, with TRBD2 identical over 12 bases. The germline CDR1 and CDR2 sequences are SGDLS and YYNGEE. The CDR3 is made up of 17 amino acids. Germline trimming cut 2 bases from V and 7 bases from J; bases unmatched to any gene: 11. This CDR3 is CASSVTSGGIVGNTQYF. The CDR3 DNA is TGTGCCAGCAGCGTGACTAGCGGGGGTATAGTAGGGAATACGCAGTATTTT.

The gene calls are TRBV20-1 and TRBJ1-6; TRBD1 might be the D (5 bases). The CDR3 runs 12 residues. V dropped 3 bases and J dropped 10 bases, with 10 bases sitting between them. The V gene's germline CDR1 is DFQATT and CDR2 SNEGSKA (reference sequence). The CDR3 DNA reads TGCAGTGCTAGTTCAAGGGGCTCACCCCTCCACTTT. It codes for CSASSRGSPLHF.

The chain couples TRBV7-6 to TRBJ2-2, with TRBD1 identical over 7 bases. Unmatched junction bases numbered 9, after V lost 5 bases and J lost 6 bases. In germline, CDR1 is SGHVS, CDR2 FNYEAQ. The CDR3 is made up of 15 amino acids. The CDR3 DNA reads as TGTGCCAGCAGCAACCGAGGGGGCCAAGCCGGGGAGCTGTTTTTT. Translating it yields CASSNRGGQAGELFF.

The chain recombines TRBV3-1 (or the pseudogene TRBV3-2) with TRBJ2-7; 8 positions match TRBD1. The V segment lost 1 base and the J segment 7 bases; nucleotides outside the gene matches: 9. The CDR3 is made up of 15 amino acids. CDR1 is LGHDT and CDR2 is YNNKEL in the germline V gene (reference sequence). The CDR3 DNA follows: TGTGCCAGCAGCCAAGGGGGACAGGTCTCGGGGGAGCAGTACTTC. It specifies CASSQGGQVSGEQYF.

The chain joins TRBV5-1 to TRBJ2-5; D may be TRBD2 (6 bases). The CDR3 length is 16 residues. V was shortened by 4 bases and J by 0 bases, with 16 bases between the two germline ends. Germline CDR1 reads SGHRS; CDR2 reads YFSETQ. The chain's CDR3 is CASSRDGRDYQETQYF. Written as DNA, the CDR3 is TGCGCCAGCAGCCGAGATGGGCGGGACTACCAAGAGACCCAGTACTTC.

The chain has TRBV5-1 and TRBJ1-4; D is ambiguous. Germline V gives CDR1 SGHRS, CDR2 YFSETQ. This CDR3 comprises 14 residues. Trimming removed 2 bases at V and 3 bases at J, with 8 bases between. DNA for the CDR3: TGCGCCAGCAGCTTTGGGCCTGCTAATGAAAAACTGTTTTTT. Translation gives CASSFGPANEKLFF.